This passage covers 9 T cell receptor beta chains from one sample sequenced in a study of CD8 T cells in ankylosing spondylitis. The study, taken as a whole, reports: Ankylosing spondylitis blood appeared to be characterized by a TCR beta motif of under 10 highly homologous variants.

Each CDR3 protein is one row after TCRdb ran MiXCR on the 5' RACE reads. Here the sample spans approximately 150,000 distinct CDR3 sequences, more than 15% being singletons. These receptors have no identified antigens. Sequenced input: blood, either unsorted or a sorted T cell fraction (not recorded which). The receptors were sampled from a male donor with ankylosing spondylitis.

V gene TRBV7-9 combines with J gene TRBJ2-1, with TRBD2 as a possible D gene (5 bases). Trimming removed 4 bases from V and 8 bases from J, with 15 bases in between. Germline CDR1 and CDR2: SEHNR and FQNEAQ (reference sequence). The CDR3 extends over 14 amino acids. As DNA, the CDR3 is TGTGCCAGCAGCTCCCCCGCTAGGCGGGATGAGCAGTTCTTC. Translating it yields CASSSPARRDEQFF. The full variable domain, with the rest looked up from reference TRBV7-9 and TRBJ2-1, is DTGVSQNPRHKITKRGQNVTFRCDPISEHNRLYWYRQTLGQGPEFLTYFQNEAQLEKSRLLSDRFSAERPKGSFSTLEIQRTEQGDSAMYLCASSSPARRDEQFFGPGTRLTVL.

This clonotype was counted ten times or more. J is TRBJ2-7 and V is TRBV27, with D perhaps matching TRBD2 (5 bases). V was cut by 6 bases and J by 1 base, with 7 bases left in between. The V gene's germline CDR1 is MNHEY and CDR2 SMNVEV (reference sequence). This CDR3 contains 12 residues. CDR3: CASSGGSYEQYF. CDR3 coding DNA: TGTGCCAGCAGCGGAGGTTCCTACGAGCAGTACTTC.

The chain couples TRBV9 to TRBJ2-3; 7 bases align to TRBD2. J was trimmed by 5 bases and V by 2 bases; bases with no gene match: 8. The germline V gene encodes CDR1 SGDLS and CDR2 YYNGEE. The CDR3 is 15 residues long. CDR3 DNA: TGTGCCAGCAGCGTTCCTAGCGGCGGCTTAGATACGCAGTATTTT. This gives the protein CASSVPSGGLDTQYF.

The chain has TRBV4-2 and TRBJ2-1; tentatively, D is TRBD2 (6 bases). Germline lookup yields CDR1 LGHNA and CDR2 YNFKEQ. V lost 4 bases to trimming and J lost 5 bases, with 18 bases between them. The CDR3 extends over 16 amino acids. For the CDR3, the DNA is TGTGCCAGCAGCCCCCCGCGGCTAGCGTCGGACAATGAGCAGTTCTTC. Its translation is CASSPPRLASDNEQFF.

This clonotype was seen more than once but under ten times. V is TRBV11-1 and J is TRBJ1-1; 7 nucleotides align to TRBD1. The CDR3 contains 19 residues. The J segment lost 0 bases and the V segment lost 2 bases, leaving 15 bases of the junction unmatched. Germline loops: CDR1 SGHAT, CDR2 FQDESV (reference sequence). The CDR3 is CASSLRRTGLLGMNTEAFF. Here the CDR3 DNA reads TGTGCCAGCAGCTTAAGGCGGACAGGTCTTCTTGGCATGAACACTGAAGCTTTCTTT.

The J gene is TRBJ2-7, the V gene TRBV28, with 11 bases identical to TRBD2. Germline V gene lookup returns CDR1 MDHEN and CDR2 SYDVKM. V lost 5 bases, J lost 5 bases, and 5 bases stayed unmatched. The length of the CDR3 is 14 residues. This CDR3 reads CASSNRLAGHEQYF. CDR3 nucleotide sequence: TGTGCCAGCAGTAACCGACTAGCGGGACACGAGCAGTACTTC.

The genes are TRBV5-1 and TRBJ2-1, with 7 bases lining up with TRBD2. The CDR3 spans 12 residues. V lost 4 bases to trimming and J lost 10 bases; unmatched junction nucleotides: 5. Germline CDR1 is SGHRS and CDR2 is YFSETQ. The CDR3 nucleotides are TGCGCCAGCAGCCCCCTAGCGGAAGAGCAGTTCTTC. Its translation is CASSPLAEEQFF.

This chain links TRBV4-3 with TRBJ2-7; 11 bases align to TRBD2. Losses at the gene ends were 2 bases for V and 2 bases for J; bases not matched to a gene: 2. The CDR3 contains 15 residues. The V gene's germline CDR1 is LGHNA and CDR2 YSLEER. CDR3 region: CASSQSTSGAYEQYF. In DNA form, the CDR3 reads TGCGCCAGCAGCCAATCGACTAGCGGGGCCTACGAGCAGTACTTC.

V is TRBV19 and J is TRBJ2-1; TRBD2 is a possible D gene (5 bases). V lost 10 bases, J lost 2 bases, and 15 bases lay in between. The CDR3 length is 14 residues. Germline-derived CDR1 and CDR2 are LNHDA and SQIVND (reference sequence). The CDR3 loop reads CATHWGDAYNEQFF. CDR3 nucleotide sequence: TGTGCCACCCATTGGGGAGACGCCTACAATGAGCAGTTCTTC. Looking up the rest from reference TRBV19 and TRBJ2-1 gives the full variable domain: DGGITQSPKYLFRKEGQNVTLSCEQNLNHDAMYWYRQDPGQGLRLIYYSQIVNDFQKGDIAEGYSVSREKKESFPLTVTSAQKNPTAFYLCATHWGDAYNEQFFGPGTRLTVL.